This T cell receptor beta chain was observed in a study of human T cells and chemical hapten exposure. TCRdb re-derived calls from the RACE reads in MiXCR, one entry per CDR3 protein. In the table there are roughly 200,000 distinct CDR3 sequences, 20% to 25% of which are singletons. CDR3 length: 12 amino acids. From germline, CDR1 is MDHEN and CDR2 SYDVKM. Trimming cost V 3 bases and J 9 bases; bases outside gene matches: 1. The time point: patch test 3, about 24 weeks after DPC sensitization. Treatment denoted: therapeutic diphenylcyclopropenone sensitization with weekly scalp DPC. This TCR came from a woman aged 40 to 55 with alopecia areata. Some clones in this sample may be carry-over from other donors' samples. The V call is TRBV28, the J call TRBJ2-1; 8 nucleotides match TRBD2. This sample comprised whole blood, obtained in connection with sensitization to the hapten diphenylcyclopropenone (DPC). CDR3 protein: CASSLTSVEQFF. In DNA form, the CDR3 reads TGTGCCAGCAGTTTGACTAGCGTTGAGCAGTTCTTC.